This T cell receptor beta chain originates from a study of blood T cell repertoires in COVID-19. Study in general: Spain, Italy and the United States supplied samples that represented acute and convalescent COVID-19. PBMCs, B-cell-depleted T cells, or T cells were the source of the cDNA or gDNA that made up the material.

Germline CDR1 reads MNHEY; CDR2 reads SVGEGT. The V end was cut by 3 bases, the J end by 6 bases, with 9 bases between. CDR3 length equals 13 residues. The protocol was immunoSEQ multiplex PCR, while the TCRdb copy is restricted to in-frame clones and leaves out a portion. This table holds about 54,000 clones, 88% found once. This receptor was taken from a man aged 55 to 70 with active COVID-19. Sequences were obtained from peripheral blood. The chain employs TRBV6-2 or TRBV6-3 and TRBJ2-1; D not resolved. This chain's CDR3 is CASSYPTVNEQFF. The DNA of the CDR3 is TGTGCCAGCAGTTATCCGACTGTCAATGAGCAGTTCTTC.